One sample yielded the 21 T cell receptor beta chains listed below, sequenced in a study of radiotherapy plus CTLA-4 blockade in lung cancer. Repertoires were generated with immunoSEQ multiplex PCR, while TCRdb's copy carries only in-frame clones and drops some. The repertoire has some 50,000 clones, more than 65% of them found once; the top ten carry 3.2%. The specimen was peripheral blood, collected from a patient treated with radiotherapy plus ipilimumab. The receptors stem from a human donor with non-small cell lung cancer who had a partial response to radiotherapy plus ipilimumab.

This chain connects TRBV28 to TRBJ2-7; TRBD1 might be the D (5 bases). The V gene lost 7 bases and the J gene lost 7 bases, with 20 bases spanning the gap. The CDR3 sequence is 14 residues long. CDR1 and CDR2 (germline): MDHEN, SYDVKM. The CDR3 nucleotides are TGTGCCAGCACCCGGACATTATCGAAGGGGGAGCAGTACTTC. It codes for CASTRTLSKGEQYF.

The rearrangement joins TRBV14 to TRBJ2-1; TRBD1 is a possible D gene (7 bases). Deletions cut 1 base from V and 6 bases from J, with 13 bases between. The CDR3 covers 15 residues. Per germline, CDR1 SGHDN and CDR2 FVKESK. CDR3 DNA: TGTGCCAGCAGCCAAGGGAGGGGGCCCGTCAATGAGCAGTTCTTC. This sequence encodes CASSQGRGPVNEQFF.

This sequence joins TRBV7-9 and TRBJ1-2; D gene uncertain. The CDR3 length is 11 residues. Germline loops: CDR1 SEHNR, CDR2 FQNEAQ (reference sequence). V was clipped by 4 bases and J by 6 bases, with 6 bases between them. CDR3 in DNA: TGTGCCAGCAGCTCAATAGATGGCTACACCTTC. Protein sequence: CASSSIDGYTF.

The chain recombines TRBV19 with TRBJ1-5, with 8 bases aligning to TRBD1. The CDR3 has 15 amino acids. V shed 4 bases, J shed 6 bases, and the junction held 8 bases outside the gene matches. Germline V lookup: CDR1 LNHDA, CDR2 SQIVND (reference sequence). The CDR3 sequence: CASSNDRGGGQPQHF. CDR3 nucleotide sequence: TGTGCCAGTAGTAATGACAGGGGAGGAGGTCAGCCCCAGCATTTT.

This clone turned up a few times. The chain is built from TRBV11-2 and TRBJ2-7; no clear D. This CDR3 is built from 13 residues. Germline V gene data show CDR1 as SGHAT and CDR2 as FQNNGV. Trimming shortened V by 3 bases and J by 3 bases, and 9 bases separated the two germline ends. CDR3 sequence (DNA): TGTGCCAGCAGCTTCACTAACGGCTACGAGCAGTACTTC. Its protein is CASSFTNGYEQYF.

The DNA for the CDR3 is TGTGCCAGCAGCTTTGTTCCCGCGGGCTCCTCCTACAATGAGCAGTTCTTC. Translation gives CASSFVPAGSSYNEQFF. V and J are TRBV7-8 and TRBJ2-1; D is possibly TRBD2 (5 bases). This CDR3 spans 17 amino acids. Germline V lookup: CDR1 SGHVS, CDR2 FQNEAQ. Trimming cost V 3 bases and J 0 bases, with 15 bases left between them. Full variable domain (remainder filled in from reference TRBV7-8 and TRBJ2-1): GAGVSQSPRYKVAKRGQDVALRCDPISGHVSLFWYQQALGQGPEFLTYFQNEAQLDKSGLPSDRFFAERPEGSVSTLKIQRTQQEDSAVYLCASSFVPAGSSYNEQFFGPGTRLTVL.

The rearrangement links TRBV5-4 to TRBJ2-1; TRBD1 is a possible D gene (6 bases). Trimming removed 0 bases from V and 4 bases from J, with 11 bases in between. The CDR3 consists of 15 residues. CDR1 and CDR2 from the germline V gene are SGHNT and YYREEE (reference sequence). CDR3 residues: CASSLGQERYNEQFF. DNA of the CDR3: TGTGCCAGCAGCTTGGGACAGGAGAGATACAATGAGCAGTTCTTC.

The CDR3 loop reads CAISEVTGGTKLFF. The CDR3 nucleotides are TGTGCCATCAGTGAGGTTACGGGGGGGACCAAACTGTTTTTT. V gene TRBV10-3 combines with J gene TRBJ1-4; maybe TRBD1 (5 bases). The V end was cut by 2 bases, the J end by 11 bases, with 15 bases between. This CDR3 is built from 14 residues. The V gene's germline CDR1 is ENHRY and CDR2 SYGVKD.

The V and J genes are TRBV6-1 and TRBJ1-2, with D possibly being TRBD1 (5 bases). The V end lost 2 bases, the J end lost 3 bases, and 10 bases lay between the germline ends. Germline V gene sequence: CDR1 MNHNS, CDR2 SASEGT. This CDR3 is built from 14 residues. The CDR3 DNA reads as TGTGCCAGCAGTGAATCAGGGCTCTACTATGGCTACACCTTC. It translates to CASSESGLYYGYTF.

The chain is built from TRBV5-6 and TRBJ1-2; D not resolved. The CDR3 consists of 13 residues. The V and J ends lost 0 bases and 7 bases respectively, with 10 bases between them. Germline V gene lookup returns CDR1 SGHDT and CDR2 YYEEEE. The DNA of the CDR3 is TGTGCCAGCAGCTTGGGTGTGGGAGGTGGCTACACCTTC. It is translated as CASSLGVGGGYTF.

CDR3 bases: TGTGCCAGCAGCTTAGCTACAGGGGGCAGTGAGCAGTTCTTC. As protein: CASSLATGGSEQFF. The chain recombines TRBV7-2 with TRBJ2-1, with 9 bases lining up with TRBD1. V lost 0 bases to trimming and J lost 9 bases; unmatched junction nucleotides: 3. From germline, CDR1 is SGHTA and CDR2 FQGNSA. This CDR3 comprises 14 residues.

This clone turned up a few times. The genes are TRBV9 and TRBJ2-7; D possibly corresponds to TRBD1 (6 bases). Trimming stripped 4 bases from V and 5 bases from J, with 19 bases between. The length of the CDR3 is 15 residues. CDR1 and CDR2 (germline): SGDLS, YYNGEE. CDR3: CASSSYTGSHDEQYF. The CDR3 DNA follows: TGTGCCAGCAGCTCATATACAGGGTCACACGACGAGCAGTACTTC.

The chain carries TRBV12-5 and TRBJ1-1, with a possible D match to TRBD1 (6 bases). Germline-derived CDR1 and CDR2 are LGHNT and FRNRAP. V dropped 0 bases and J dropped 5 bases, with 10 bases sitting between them. CDR3 size: 14 residues. The CDR3 region has the DNA TGTGCTAGTGGTTTGGTACAGGGCGGTACTGAAGCTTTCTTT. It yields the protein CASGLVQGGTEAFF.

This sequence joins TRBV7-9 and TRBJ1-1; possibly TRBD1 for D (6 bases). CDR3 size: 17 residues. Between the trimmed V and J ends, which lost 1 base and 6 bases, there was a span of 21 bases. Germline-derived CDR1 and CDR2 are SEHNR and FQNEAQ (reference sequence). This chain's CDR3 is CASSLGQGPIKSPEAFF. As DNA, the CDR3 is TGTGCCAGCAGCTTAGGGCAGGGGCCTATCAAAAGCCCTGAAGCTTTCTTT.

This rearrangement joins TRBV7-2 to TRBJ2-2; D may be TRBD2 (6 bases). Germline values: CDR1 SGHTA, CDR2 FQGNSA. V was clipped by 0 bases and J by 1 base, with 6 bases between them. There are 15 residues in the CDR3. The CDR3 is CASSLASGNTGELFF. CDR3 bases: TGTGCCAGCAGCTTAGCTAGCGGGAACACCGGGGAGCTGTTTTTT.

The rearrangement uses TRBV7-2 and TRBJ2-2; 7 nucleotides line up with TRBD2. The CDR3 length is 16 residues. CDR1 is SGHTA and CDR2 is FQGNSA in the germline V gene. Losses at the gene ends were 3 bases for V and 6 bases for J; bases not matched to a gene: 10. The CDR3 DNA reads TGTGCCAGCAGCTTCTACTTCGGGACTAATCCCGGGGAGCTGTTTTTT. Protein sequence: CASSFYFGTNPGELFF.

The chain links TRBV9 to TRBJ2-1, with 7 bases aligning to TRBD2. The CDR3 sequence is 16 residues long. The junction had 16 bases not matched to a gene; V was cut back by 4 bases and J by 9 bases. Germline CDR1 and CDR2: SGDLS and YYNGEE. This CDR3 reads CASSNREAPGGGEQFF. The CDR3 nucleotides are TGTGCCAGCAGCAACCGGGAGGCGCCCGGAGGAGGTGAGCAGTTCTTC.

V usage is TRBV7-6 and J usage is TRBJ2-7, with TRBD2 matching over 9 bases. V was clipped by 3 bases and J by 5 bases; unmatched bases: 5. Germline V gene data show CDR1 as SGHVS and CDR2 as FNYEAQ. The CDR3 extends over 14 amino acids. CDR3 amino acids: CASSLLAGADEQYF. The CDR3 region has the DNA TGTGCCAGCAGCTTGTTAGCGGGGGCCGACGAGCAGTACTTC.

The chain uses TRBV7-9 and TRBJ2-1; D might be TRBD1 (5 bases). The CDR3 loop spans 15 amino acids. V lost 3 bases, J lost 6 bases, and 15 bases lay in between. The germline V gene has CDR1 SEHNR and CDR2 FQNEAQ (reference sequence). CDR3 in DNA: TGTGCCAGCAGCTTCCGACAGCCAGGTCCCAATGAGCAGTTCTTC. Translating gives CASSFRQPGPNEQFF.

This clone was recorded a few times. The V gene is TRBV4-1, the J gene TRBJ1-3; no clear D gene. V was pared by 3 bases and J by 0 bases, with 9 bases between. The CDR3 spans 15 residues. Germline V gene data show CDR1 as MGHRA and CDR2 as YSYEKL. CDR3 sequence (DNA): TGCGCCAGCAGCCAGGGCCCCGGCTCTGGAAACACCATATATTTT. Translated: CASSQGPGSGNTIYF.

The CDR3 region is CASSPPLRDRRSLLYEQYF. The CDR3 DNA reads as TGTGCCAGCTCACCACCCTTGCGGGACAGGCGATCCCTACTCTACGAGCAGTACTTC. The chain has TRBV18 and TRBJ2-7; 8 nucleotides agree with TRBD1. CDR3 length: 19 amino acids. J gave up 3 bases and V 0 bases, and 16 bases lay outside the gene matches. CDR1 and CDR2 (germline): KGHSH, LQKENI.